This T cell receptor beta chain was recorded in a study of T cells in Graves' hyperthyroidism and ophthalmopathy. Study-wide points: Most clonotypes expanded in thyroid above 0.001 were likewise present in blood.

Patients aged 18 to 65 had newly diagnosed hyperthyroidism lasting under 2 months. For the diagnoses, clinical symptoms, serum thyroxine and TRAb, thyroid ultrasound and orbital computed tomography were used. RNA transcripts gave rise to amplified TCR beta CDR3 regions. Initially, a first-round RT-PCR of the TCR CDR3 employed the HTBI primer set. TCRdb fed the multiplex PCR reads into MiXCR, producing one record per CDR3 protein. This table holds around 300,000 distinct CDR3 sequences, approximately 14% found once. V was pared by 1 base and J by 0 bases, with 3 bases of the junction left unmatched. The CDR3 runs 16 residues. Germline V gene sequence: CDR1 SGHDN, CDR2 FVKESK. In this sample, this clonotype turned up many times. The antigen is unknown.

Material: blood. This TCR derives from a woman aged 30 to 39 with Graves' hyperthyroidism. The rearrangement joins TRBV14 to TRBJ2-3; TRBD2 agrees at 8 bases. This chain's CDR3 is CASSQVTGGSTDTQYF. The DNA for the CDR3 is TGTGCCAGCAGCCAAGTTACGGGAGGGAGCACAGATACGCAGTATTTT.